The clone carrying this T cell receptor (beta chain) occurred a few times. What it binds is not known. The observed sequence ends 3 residues before the CDR3 terminus, with the missing tail filled in from the germline J gene. The sample belongs to a study of T cell clonality in common variable immunodeficiency. General observations from the study: CVID subjects shared fewer TCRbeta clones than healthy controls did. Compared with healthy controls, CVID subjects showed increased TCRbeta clonality, mostly in about a third.

The table came from immunoSEQ multiplex PCR; TCRdb's copy has only in-frame clones and leaves some out. The repertoire consists of about 34,000 clones, none detected only once. Germline-derived CDR1 and CDR2 are DFQATT and SNEGSKA (reference sequence). The CDR3 has 15 residues. Germline trimming cut 5 bases from V and 1 base from J; bases unmatched to any gene: 11. The sequencing sample was made of peripheral blood mononuclear cells. This TCR was sampled from a person between 18 and 70 years old in good health. V gene TRBV20-1 combines with J gene TRBJ2-7; 7 bases align to TRBD2. The CDR3 protein is CSALGLDDLSYEQYF. Partial CDR3 DNA: TGCAGTGCTCTCGGACTAGACGATTTGTCCTACGAG.